This TCR beta chain was recovered during a study of Ad26.COV2.S vaccination and SARS-CoV-2 variants. Study context: Once or twice, 56 days apart, Ad26.COV2.S was delivered intramuscularly.

As concerns this clone: Antigen: not known.

The assay was immunoSEQ multiplex PCR, and TCRdb's table has in-frame clones only and misses some. The table includes roughly 320,000 clones, over 80% detected once. Overall study findings and caveats: Substantial response breadth was reportedly seen for spike-specific CD8+ and CD4+ T cells after vaccination.

V lost 5 bases and J lost 5; bases outside the gene matches: 8. This CDR3 is built from 14 residues. From germline, CDR1 is SGHNT and CDR2 YENEEA. Regarding treatment: roughly 20 received Ad26.COV2.S at low or high dose, single or two shots; about five received placebo; per-sample allocation not given. Specimens were obtained on day 63 following the first vaccine or placebo injection. An Ad26 vector that expressed Wuhan-strain SARS-CoV-2 spike constituted the vaccine. The chain combines TRBV11-3 with TRBJ2-7; the match to TRBD1 covers 8 bases. The source was peripheral blood, collected in a trial of Ad26.COV2.S vaccine versus placebo. The sequence was collected from a person aged 18-65 years who received the Ad26.COV2.S COVID-19 vaccine or a placebo. The CDR3: CASSPKAGGHEQYF. CDR3 DNA sequence: TGTGCCAGCAGCCCTAAGGCAGGGGGCCACGAGCAGTACTTC.